This T cell receptor beta chain came from a study of blood T cell repertoires in COVID-19. Overall study: PBMCs, B-cell-depleted T cells, or T cells were the source of the cDNA or gDNA that made up the material.

Here immunoSEQ multiplex PCR was the method, and the copy in TCRdb shows in-frame clones only, minus some. This table holds some 110,000 clones, approximately 80% found once. Germline values: CDR1 MDHEN, CDR2 SYDVKM. The V and J ends lost 6 bases and 3 bases, in that order; junction bases with no gene match: 7. This CDR3 is built from 16 residues. The source is an older woman with acute or convalescent COVID-19. The genes are TRBV28 and TRBJ2-7; TRBD2 aligns across 14 bases. The specimen was peripheral blood. The CDR3 reads CASRAGLAGVNYEQYF. In nucleotides, the CDR3 is TGTGCCAGCAGAGCGGGACTAGCGGGAGTGAACTACGAGCAGTACTTC.